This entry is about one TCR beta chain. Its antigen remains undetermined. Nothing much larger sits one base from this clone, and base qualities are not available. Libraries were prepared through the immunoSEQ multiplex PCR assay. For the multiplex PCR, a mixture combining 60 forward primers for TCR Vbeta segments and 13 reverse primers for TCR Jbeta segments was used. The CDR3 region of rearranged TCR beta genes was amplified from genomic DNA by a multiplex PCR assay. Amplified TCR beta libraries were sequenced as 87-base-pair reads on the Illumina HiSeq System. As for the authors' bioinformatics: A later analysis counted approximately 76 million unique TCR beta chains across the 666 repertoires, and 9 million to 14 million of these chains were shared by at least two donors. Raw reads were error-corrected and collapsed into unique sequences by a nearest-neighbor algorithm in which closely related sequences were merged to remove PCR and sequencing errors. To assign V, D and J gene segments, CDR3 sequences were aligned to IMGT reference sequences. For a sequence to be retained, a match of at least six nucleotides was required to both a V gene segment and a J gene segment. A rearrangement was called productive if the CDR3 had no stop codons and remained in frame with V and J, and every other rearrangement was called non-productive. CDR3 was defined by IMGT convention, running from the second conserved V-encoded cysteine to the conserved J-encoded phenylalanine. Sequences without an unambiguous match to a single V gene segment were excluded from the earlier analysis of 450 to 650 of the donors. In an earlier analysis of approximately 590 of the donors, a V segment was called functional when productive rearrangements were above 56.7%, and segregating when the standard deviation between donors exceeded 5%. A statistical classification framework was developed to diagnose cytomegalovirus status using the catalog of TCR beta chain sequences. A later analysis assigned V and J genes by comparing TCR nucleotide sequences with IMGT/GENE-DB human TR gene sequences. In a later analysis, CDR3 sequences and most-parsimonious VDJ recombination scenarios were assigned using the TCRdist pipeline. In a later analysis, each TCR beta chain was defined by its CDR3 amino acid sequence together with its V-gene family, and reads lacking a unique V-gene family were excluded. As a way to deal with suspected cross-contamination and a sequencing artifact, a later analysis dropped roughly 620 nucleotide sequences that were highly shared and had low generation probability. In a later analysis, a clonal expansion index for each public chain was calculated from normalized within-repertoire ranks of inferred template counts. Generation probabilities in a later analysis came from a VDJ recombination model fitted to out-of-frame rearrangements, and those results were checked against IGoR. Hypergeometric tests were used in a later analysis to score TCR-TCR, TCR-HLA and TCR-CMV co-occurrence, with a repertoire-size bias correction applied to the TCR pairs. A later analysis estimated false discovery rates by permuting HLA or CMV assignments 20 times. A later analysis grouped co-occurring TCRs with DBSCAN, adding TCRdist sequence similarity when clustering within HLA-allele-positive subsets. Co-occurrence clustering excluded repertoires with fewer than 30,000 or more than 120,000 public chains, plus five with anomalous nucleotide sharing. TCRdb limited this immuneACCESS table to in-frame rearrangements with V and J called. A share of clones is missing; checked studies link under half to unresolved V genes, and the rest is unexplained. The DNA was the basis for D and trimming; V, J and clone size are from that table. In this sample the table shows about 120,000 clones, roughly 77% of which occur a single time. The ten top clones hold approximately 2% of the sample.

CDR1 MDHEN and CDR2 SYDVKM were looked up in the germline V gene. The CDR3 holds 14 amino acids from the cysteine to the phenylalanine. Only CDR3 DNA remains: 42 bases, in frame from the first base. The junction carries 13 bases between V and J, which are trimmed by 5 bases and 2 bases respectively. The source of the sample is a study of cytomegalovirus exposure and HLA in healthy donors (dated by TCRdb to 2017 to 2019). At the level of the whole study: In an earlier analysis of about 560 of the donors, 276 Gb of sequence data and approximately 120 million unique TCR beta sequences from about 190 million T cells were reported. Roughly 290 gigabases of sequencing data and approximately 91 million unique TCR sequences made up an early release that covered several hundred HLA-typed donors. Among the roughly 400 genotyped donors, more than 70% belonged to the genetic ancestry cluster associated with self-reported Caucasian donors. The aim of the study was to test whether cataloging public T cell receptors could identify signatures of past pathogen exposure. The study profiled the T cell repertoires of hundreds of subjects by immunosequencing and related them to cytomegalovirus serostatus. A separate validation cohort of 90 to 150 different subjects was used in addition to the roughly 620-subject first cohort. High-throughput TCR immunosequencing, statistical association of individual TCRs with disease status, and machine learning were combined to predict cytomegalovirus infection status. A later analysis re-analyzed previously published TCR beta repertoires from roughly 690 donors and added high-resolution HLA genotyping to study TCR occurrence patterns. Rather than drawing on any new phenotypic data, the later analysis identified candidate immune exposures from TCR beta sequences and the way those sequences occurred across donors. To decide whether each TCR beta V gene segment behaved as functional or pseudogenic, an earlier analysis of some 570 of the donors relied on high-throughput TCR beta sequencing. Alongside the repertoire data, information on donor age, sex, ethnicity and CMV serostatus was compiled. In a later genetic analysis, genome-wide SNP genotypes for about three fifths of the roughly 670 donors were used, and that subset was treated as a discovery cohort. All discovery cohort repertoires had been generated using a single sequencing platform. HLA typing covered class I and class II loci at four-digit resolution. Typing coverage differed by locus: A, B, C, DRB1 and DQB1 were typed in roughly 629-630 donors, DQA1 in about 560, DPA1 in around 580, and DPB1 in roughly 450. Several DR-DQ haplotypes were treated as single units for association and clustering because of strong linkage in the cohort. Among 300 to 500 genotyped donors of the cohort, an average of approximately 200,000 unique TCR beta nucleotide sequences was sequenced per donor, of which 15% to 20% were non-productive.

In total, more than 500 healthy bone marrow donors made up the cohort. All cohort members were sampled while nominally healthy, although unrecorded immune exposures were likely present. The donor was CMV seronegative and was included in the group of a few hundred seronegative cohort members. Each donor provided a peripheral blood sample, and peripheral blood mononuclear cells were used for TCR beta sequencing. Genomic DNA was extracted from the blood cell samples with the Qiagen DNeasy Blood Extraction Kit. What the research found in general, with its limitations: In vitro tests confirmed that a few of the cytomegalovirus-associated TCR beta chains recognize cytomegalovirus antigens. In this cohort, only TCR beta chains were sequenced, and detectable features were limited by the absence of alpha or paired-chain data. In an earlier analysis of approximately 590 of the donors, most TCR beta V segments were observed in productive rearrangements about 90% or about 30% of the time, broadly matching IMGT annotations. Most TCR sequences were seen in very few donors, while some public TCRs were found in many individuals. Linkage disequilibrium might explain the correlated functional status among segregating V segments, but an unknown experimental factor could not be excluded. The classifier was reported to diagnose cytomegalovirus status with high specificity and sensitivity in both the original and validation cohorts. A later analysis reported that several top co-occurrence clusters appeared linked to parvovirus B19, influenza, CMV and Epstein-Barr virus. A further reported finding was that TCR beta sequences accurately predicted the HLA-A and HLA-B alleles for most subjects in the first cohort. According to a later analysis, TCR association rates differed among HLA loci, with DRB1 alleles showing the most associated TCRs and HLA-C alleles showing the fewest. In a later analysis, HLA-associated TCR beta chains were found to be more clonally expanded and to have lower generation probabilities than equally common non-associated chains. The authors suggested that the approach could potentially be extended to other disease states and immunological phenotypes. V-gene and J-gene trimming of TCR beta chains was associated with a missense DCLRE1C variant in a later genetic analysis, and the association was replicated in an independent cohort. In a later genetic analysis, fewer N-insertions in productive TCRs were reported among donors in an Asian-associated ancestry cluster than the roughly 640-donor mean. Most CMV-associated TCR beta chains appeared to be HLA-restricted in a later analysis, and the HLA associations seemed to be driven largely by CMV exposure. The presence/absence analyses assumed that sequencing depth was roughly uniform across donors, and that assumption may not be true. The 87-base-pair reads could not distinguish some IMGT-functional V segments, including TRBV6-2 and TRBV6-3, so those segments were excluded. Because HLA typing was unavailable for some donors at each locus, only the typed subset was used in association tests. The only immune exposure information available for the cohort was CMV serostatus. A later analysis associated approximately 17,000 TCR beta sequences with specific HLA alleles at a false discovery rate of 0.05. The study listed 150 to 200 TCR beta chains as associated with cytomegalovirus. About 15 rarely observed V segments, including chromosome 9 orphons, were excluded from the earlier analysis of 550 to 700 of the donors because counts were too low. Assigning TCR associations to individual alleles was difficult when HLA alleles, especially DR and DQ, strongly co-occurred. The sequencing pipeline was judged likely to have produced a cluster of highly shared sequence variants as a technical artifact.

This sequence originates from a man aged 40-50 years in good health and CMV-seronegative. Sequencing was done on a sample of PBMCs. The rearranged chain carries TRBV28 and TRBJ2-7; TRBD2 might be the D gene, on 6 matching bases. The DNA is TGTGCCAGCAGTCCTTCGGGGGAACCCTACGAGCAGTACTTC. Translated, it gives CASSPSGEPYEQYF.